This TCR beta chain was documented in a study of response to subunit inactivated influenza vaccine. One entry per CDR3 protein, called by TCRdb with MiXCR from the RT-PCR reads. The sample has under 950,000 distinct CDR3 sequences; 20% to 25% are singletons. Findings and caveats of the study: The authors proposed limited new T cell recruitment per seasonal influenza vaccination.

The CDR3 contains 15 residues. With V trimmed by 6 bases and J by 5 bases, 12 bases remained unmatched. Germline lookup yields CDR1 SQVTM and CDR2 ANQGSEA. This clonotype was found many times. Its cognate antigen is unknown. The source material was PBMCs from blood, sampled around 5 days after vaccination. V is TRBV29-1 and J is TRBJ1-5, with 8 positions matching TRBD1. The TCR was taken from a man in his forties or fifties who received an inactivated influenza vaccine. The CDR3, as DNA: TGCAGCGTCCTTATTTCCGGGACAGGCTATCAGCCCCAGCATTTT. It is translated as CSVLISGTGYQPQHF. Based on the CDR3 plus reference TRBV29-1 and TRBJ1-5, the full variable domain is SAVISQKPSRDICQRGTSLTIQCQVDSQVTMMFWYRQQPGQSLTLIATANQGSEATYESGFVIDKFPISRPNLTFSTLTVSNMSPEDSSIYLCSVLISGTGYQPQHFGDGTRLSIL.